These 16 T cell receptor beta chains originate from one sample sequenced in a study of T cell responses to AZD1222 COVID-19 vaccine. Clones were sequenced by immunoSEQ multiplex PCR, and TCRdb holds only the in-frame ones, with some missing. The table lists roughly 150,000 clones, roughly 89% of them singletons. The sequences come from peripheral blood, collected on day 0 of AZD1222 vaccination. Receptor source: an adult in good health.

This clone was recorded once. The chain is built from TRBV4-2 and TRBJ1-2; 7 bases are a match to TRBD1. Germline-derived CDR1 and CDR2 are LGHNA and YNFKEQ. CDR3 length: 15 residues. V was clipped by 0 bases and J by 3 bases; unmatched bases: 4. CDR3 sequence (DNA): TGTGCCAGCAGCCAAGATCCAGGGGGGGACTATGGCTACACCTTC. Translating gives CASSQDPGGDYGYTF.

The chain carries TRBV6-5 and TRBJ1-1; D is unclear. The CDR3 is 13 amino acids. Looked up from germline, CDR1 is MNHEY and CDR2 is SVGAGI. V was clipped by 0 bases and J by 4 bases, with 6 bases between them. The CDR3 bases are TGTGCCAGCAGTTACTCGATGGGCACTGAAGCTTTCTTT. Translation: CASSYSMGTEAFF.

This chain connects TRBV19 to TRBJ2-1; either TRBD1 or TRBD2 may fit D (5 bases each). The CDR3 totals 12 residues. Trimming left V 1 base short and J 7 bases short, with 5 bases between. Germline-derived CDR1 and CDR2 are LNHDA and SQIVND (reference sequence). The CDR3 region is CASSIGGNEQFF. The CDR3 bases are TGTGCCAGTAGTATAGGGGGGAATGAGCAGTTCTTC.

This sequence joins TRBV4-2 and TRBJ2-2; TRBD1 aligns across 9 bases. CDR3 length equals 18 residues. V gave up 1 base and J gave up 4 bases; unmatched junction bases: 10. The germline CDR1 and CDR2 sequences are LGHNA and YNFKEQ. The CDR3 is CASSQVLAGTGLTGELFF. The DNA for the CDR3 is TGTGCCAGCAGCCAAGTTCTCGCCGGGACAGGGCTCACCGGGGAGCTGTTTTTT.

The chain combines TRBV6-5 with TRBJ2-1, with 8 bases identical to TRBD1. Germline V gives CDR1 MNHEY, CDR2 SVGAGI. The CDR3 sequence is 15 residues long. With V trimmed by 5 bases and J by 1 base, 4 bases remained unmatched. CDR3 in DNA: TGTGCCAGCAGTCACGACAGGGGTTCCTACAATGAGCAGTTCTTC. Protein product: CASSHDRGSYNEQFF.

CDR3 sequence: CASSQITGERRNQPQHF. In DNA, the CDR3 is TGCGCCAGCAGTCAAATCACGGGTGAGAGACGCAATCAGCCCCAGCATTTT. The J gene is TRBJ1-5, the V gene TRBV23-1; D not resolved. TRBV23-1 is sorted into the ORF group, with uncertain function. V was clipped by 2 bases and J by 2 bases, with 16 bases between them. The CDR3 runs 17 residues.

The chain is built from TRBV29-1 and TRBJ2-1; 8 nucleotides align to TRBD2. CDR3 length: 16 residues. The germline V gene has CDR1 SQVTM and CDR2 ANQGSEA. With 5 bases clipped from V and 9 bases from J, the junction kept 18 bases outside the gene matches. CDR3 region: CSVLGTLSGRPSEQFF. The CDR3, as DNA: TGCAGCGTTCTTGGCACCCTCAGCGGGAGACCCAGTGAGCAGTTCTTC.

CDR3 in amino acids: CASSSTPWTRTDTQYF. CDR3 in DNA: TGTGCCAGCAGCTCAACTCCCTGGACCCGCACAGATACGCAGTATTTT. V and J are TRBV9 and TRBJ2-3, with unresolved D. Germline assignment: CDR1 SGDLS and CDR2 YYNGEE. The CDR3 loop spans 16 amino acids. Deletions cut 4 bases from V and 1 base from J, with 16 bases between.

The rearrangement uses TRBV28 and TRBJ2-1; D is unresolved. This CDR3 is 12 amino acids long. Trimming removed 2 bases from V and 2 bases from J, with 1 base in between. Per the germline V gene, CDR1 is MDHEN and CDR2 is SYDVKM. CDR3 region: CASSLTYNEQFF. DNA for the CDR3: TGTGCCAGCAGTTTAACCTACAATGAGCAGTTCTTC.

The J gene is TRBJ2-5, the V gene TRBV18; D uncertain. V lost 2 bases to trimming and J lost 4 bases, with 5 bases between them. There are 12 residues in the CDR3. Germline CDR1 reads KGHSH; CDR2 reads LQKENI. The CDR3 sequence: CASSPDLETQYF. CDR3 in DNA: TGTGCCAGCTCACCAGACTTAGAGACCCAGTACTTC.

The chain joins TRBV19 to TRBJ2-1; TRBD1 agrees at 7 bases. The V segment lost 4 bases and the J segment 9 bases; nucleotides outside the gene matches: 12. There are 15 residues in the CDR3. Germline loops: CDR1 LNHDA, CDR2 SQIVND (reference sequence). The CDR3 region is CASSRPTGFSGEQFF. The CDR3 DNA reads TGTGCCAGTAGTAGACCGACAGGGTTTAGTGGTGAGCAGTTCTTC.

The CDR3 DNA follows: TGTGCCAGCAGCCCGCACCCCGTGGAAATATCACCCCTCCACTTT. Its translation is CASSPHPVEISPLHF. The chain links TRBV7-9 to TRBJ1-6; D remains unclear. The germline CDR1 and CDR2 sequences are SEHNR and FQNEAQ (reference sequence). The CDR3 totals 15 residues. The V gene lost 5 bases and the J gene lost 10 bases, with 18 bases spanning the gap.

The chain recombines TRBV29-1 with TRBJ2-1, with D perhaps assigned TRBD1 or TRBD2 (5 bases each). The CDR3 sequence is 15 residues long. V was shortened by 0 bases and J by 5 bases, with 14 bases between the two germline ends. The V gene's germline CDR1 is SQVTM and CDR2 ANQGSEA. The CDR3 here is CSVEDYGDHHNEQFF. The CDR3 nucleotides are TGCAGCGTTGAAGATTATGGGGACCACCACAATGAGCAGTTCTTC.

The chain has TRBV5-4 and TRBJ2-7; D unclear. The CDR3 contains 14 residues. Trimming stripped 6 bases from V and 2 bases from J, with 15 bases between. Germline values: CDR1 SGHNT, CDR2 YYREEE (reference sequence). CDR3 sequence reads: CASTSSQPPYEQYF. The CDR3 DNA sequence: TGTGCCAGCACGAGTTCCCAGCCCCCCTACGAGCAGTACTTC.

This chain uses TRBV19 with TRBJ1-5, with no clear D. Trimming took 3 bases from V and 0 from J, leaving 9 bases between them. CDR3 length: 15 residues. Germline lookup yields CDR1 LNHDA and CDR2 SQIVND (reference sequence). The CDR3 loop reads CASSMSGYSNQPQHF. DNA of the CDR3: TGTGCCAGTAGTATGAGCGGCTATAGCAATCAGCCCCAGCATTTT.

The V and J genes are TRBV12-3 or TRBV12-4 and TRBJ1-2; 7 nucleotides match TRBD1. Trimming removed 5 bases from V and 7 bases from J; junction bases left unmatched: 4. This CDR3 has 12 residues. DNA for the CDR3: TGTGCCAGCAGTACCAGGGGGGGTGGCTACACCTTC. Amino acid sequence: CASSTRGGGYTF.